This note documents a single TCR beta chain sequence. The data belong to a study of cytomegalovirus exposure and HLA in healthy donors. The PCR contained 60 Vbeta and 13 Jbeta primers. Some clones are missing from TCRdb's copy, which holds only in-frame ones; the method was immunoSEQ multiplex PCR. The sample includes some 200,000 clones, about four fifths seen only once; the top ten take 2% to 3%. CDR3 size: 14 residues. Per the germline V gene, CDR1 is MNHNY and CDR2 is SVGAGI (reference sequence). V shed 2 bases and J 5 bases; nucleotides not matched to a gene: 2. The receptor comes from a woman between 50 and 59 years old in good health and CMV-seropositive. Sequenced input: PBMCs. The chain combines TRBV6-6 with TRBJ2-5, with 10 bases that match TRBD1. The CDR3 DNA follows: TGTGCCAGCAGTTACGGGACAGGGGTGGAGACCCAGTACTTC. Protein: CASSYGTGVETQYF.